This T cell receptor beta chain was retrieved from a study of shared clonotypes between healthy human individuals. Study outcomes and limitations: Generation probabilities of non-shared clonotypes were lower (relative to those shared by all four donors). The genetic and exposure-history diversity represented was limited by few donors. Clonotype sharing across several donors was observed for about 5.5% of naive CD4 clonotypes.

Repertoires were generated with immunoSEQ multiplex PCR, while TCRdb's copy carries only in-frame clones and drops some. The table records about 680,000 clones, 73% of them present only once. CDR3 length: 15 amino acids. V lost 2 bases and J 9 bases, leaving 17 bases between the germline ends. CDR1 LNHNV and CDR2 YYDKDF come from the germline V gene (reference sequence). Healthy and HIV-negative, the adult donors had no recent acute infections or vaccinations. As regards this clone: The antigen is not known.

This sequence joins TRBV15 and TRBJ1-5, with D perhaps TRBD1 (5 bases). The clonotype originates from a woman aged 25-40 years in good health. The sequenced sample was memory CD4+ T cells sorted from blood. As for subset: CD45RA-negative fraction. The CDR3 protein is CATSRQKGSPGPQHF. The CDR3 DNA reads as TGTGCCACCAGCAGACAGAAGGGGTCGCCAGGGCCCCAGCATTTT.